These 27 T cell receptor beta chains originate from one sample sequenced in a study of identical twins (dated by TCRdb to 2016 to 2017). The library relied on 5' RACE. Sequenced on an Illumina HiSeq 2000. Clones were called with MiXCR by TCRdb after fastp trimmed the public reads at Q25, and only in-frame beta chains were retained. A single entry per CDR3 protein holds the most common genes and DNA from its merged rows. This sample has some 500,000 distinct CDR3 sequences in its table, and approximately 9.6% of those were observed once. The ten largest make up around 3.2% of the sample. The sample also formed part of further work on yellow fever vaccine responses in identical twins.

The material sequenced was PBMCs. These TCRs come from a woman aged 18-35 years in good health.

Only one count was recorded for this clonotype. This chain links TRBV2 with TRBJ2-5, with 7 bases fitting TRBD1. V was pared by 5 bases and J by 3 bases, with 6 bases of the junction left unmatched. Germline V gene lookup returns CDR1 SNHLY and CDR2 FYNNEI. This CDR3 spans 14 amino acids. As DNA, the CDR3 is TGTGCCAGCAGTACACTTGACAGGGAAGAGACCCAGTACTTC. Translating gives CASSTLDREETQYF.

The chain joins TRBV18 to TRBJ2-7, with D perhaps TRBD1 (6 bases). Between the trimmed V and J ends, which lost 3 bases and 3 bases, there was a span of 12 bases. Germline lookup yields CDR1 KGHSH and CDR2 LQKENI. There are 14 residues in the CDR3. CDR3 loop: CASSPLGHDYEQYF. The CDR3 coding sequence is TGTGCCAGCTCACCCTTGGGACACGACTACGAGCAGTACTTC.

V usage is TRBV4-3 and J usage is TRBJ2-7; TRBD2 aligns across 11 bases. The V gene end was trimmed by 4 bases and the J gene end by 6 bases; junction bases not matched to a gene: 8. The CDR3 consists of 15 residues. Per germline, CDR1 LGHNA and CDR2 YSLEER. CDR3 amino acids: CASSPLAGEESEQYF. Here the CDR3 DNA reads TGCGCCAGCAGCCCACTAGCGGGAGAGGAGAGCGAGCAGTACTTC.

This chain uses TRBV4-3 with TRBJ2-7; 8 bases agree with TRBD2. The CDR3 has 17 residues. Losses at the gene ends were 0 bases for V and 4 bases for J; bases not matched to a gene: 11. CDR1 and CDR2 (germline): LGHNA, YSLEER. CDR3 DNA sequence: TGCGCCAGCAGCCAAGATCTTGGGATAGCGGGAATATACGAGCAGTACTTC. Its translation: CASSQDLGIAGIYEQYF.

With respect to this clonotype: This may come from a read error, since a much larger clone is one base off. The chain uses TRBV12-3 or TRBV12-4 and TRBJ2-7; unclear D gene. The ends were cut back, 6 bases at V and 2 bases at J, with 17 bases in the middle. CDR3 size: 15 residues. CDR3 sequence: CASRSETVSTYEQYF. DNA of the CDR3: TGTGCCAGCAGATCGGAGACTGTGAGCACCTACGAGCAGTACTTC.

The table lists this clonotype with many counts. The chain employs TRBV12-3 or TRBV12-4 and TRBJ1-1; D call uncertain. The CDR3 length is 11 residues. Trimming took 4 bases from V and 7 from J, leaving 7 bases between them. CDR3 protein: CASSWMDEAFF. The DNA of the CDR3 is TGTGCCAGCAGTTGGATGGATGAAGCTTTCTTT.

J is TRBJ2-7 and V is TRBV5-1; the D gene is possibly TRBD1 (5 bases). This CDR3 is 13 amino acids long. CDR1 SGHRS and CDR2 YFSETQ come from the germline V gene. V was cut by 5 bases and J by 3 bases, with 12 bases left in between. As DNA, the CDR3 is TGCGCCAGCAGACAGACAGAACACTACGAGCAGTACTTC. The encoded protein is CASRQTEHYEQYF.

The CDR3 loop is CASSFLSGQGDNEQFF. The CDR3 coding sequence is TGTGCCAGCAGCTTCTTGTCGGGACAGGGAGACAATGAGCAGTTCTTC. This sequence joins TRBV7-3 and TRBJ2-1, with 9 bases lining up with TRBD1. The CDR3 has 16 amino acids. V lost 3 bases to trimming and J lost 5 bases; unmatched junction nucleotides: 8. CDR1 SGHTA and CDR2 FQGTGA come from the germline V gene.

This clonotype was detected many times. The chain recombines TRBV3-1 with TRBJ2-7; no definite D call. The length of the CDR3 is 14 residues. Trimming cost V 0 bases and J 2 bases, with 8 bases left between them. The V gene's germline CDR1 is LGHDT and CDR2 YNNKEL (reference sequence). The CDR3 nucleotides are TGTGCCAGCAGCCAAGAGCACGGAGCCTACGAGCAGTACTTC. The encoded protein is CASSQEHGAYEQYF.

This clonotype was counted ten times or more. The chain carries TRBV10-3 and TRBJ1-1, with D hard to call. This CDR3 comprises 13 residues. CDR1 and CDR2 (germline): ENHRY, SYGVKD. Trimming left V 0 bases short and J 8 bases short, with 10 bases between. Here the CDR3 DNA reads TGTGCCATCAGTGAGTCGATCGGCAAAGAAGCTTTCTTT. Its translation: CAISESIGKEAFF.

This clonotype was counted only a few times. The chain has TRBV18 and TRBJ2-7, with 12 bases lining up with TRBD1. Germline CDR1 and CDR2: KGHSH and LQKENI. This CDR3 is built from 15 residues. Trimming cost V 0 bases and J 9 bases; bases outside gene matches: 6. CDR3 bases: TGTGCCAGCTCACCACCGGGCCGGGACAGGGGGCGGCAGTACTTC. Encoded protein: CASSPPGRDRGRQYF. Supplemented by reference TRBV18 and TRBJ2-7, the full variable domain reads NAGVMQNPRHLVRRRGQEARLRCSPMKGHSHVYWYRQLPEEGLKFMVYLQKENIIDESGMPKERFSAEFPKEGPSILRIQQVVRGDSAAYFCASSPPGRDRGRQYFGPGTRLTVT.

The table lists this clonotype with a few counts. The CDR3 protein is CSARAFSGGSYNEQFF. For the CDR3, the DNA is TGCAGTGCTAGAGCCTTTAGCGGGGGCTCCTACAATGAGCAGTTCTTC. V is TRBV20-1 and J is TRBJ2-1, with 9 positions matching TRBD2. V lost 1 base to trimming and J lost 0 bases; unmatched junction nucleotides: 4. CDR1 and CDR2 (germline): DFQATT, SNEGSKA (reference sequence). The CDR3 contains 16 residues.

This rearrangement joins TRBV12-3 or TRBV12-4 to TRBJ2-1; 7 positions match TRBD2. This CDR3 is built from 15 residues. Trimming removed 6 bases from V and 6 bases from J; junction bases left unmatched: 11. In DNA, the CDR3 is TGTGCCAGCAGCCCCTACACGACTAGCCCCAATGAGCAGTTCTTC. Amino acid sequence: CASSPYTTSPNEQFF.

This clonotype was detected ten times or more. The V and J genes are TRBV5-1 and TRBJ2-7, with 9 bases matching TRBD2. The germline CDR1 and CDR2 sequences are SGHRS and YFSETQ. With V trimmed by 0 bases and J by 4 bases, 2 bases remained unmatched. This CDR3 region has 14 residues. The CDR3: CASSLGSGGYEQYF. CDR3 DNA: TGCGCCAGCAGCTTGGGGAGCGGGGGGTACGAGCAGTACTTC.

The rearrangement uses TRBV11-2 and TRBJ2-1, with D perhaps matching TRBD2 (6 bases). Germline lookup yields CDR1 SGHAT and CDR2 FQNNGV. Trimming pared 0 bases from V and 12 bases from J, leaving 12 bases between. This CDR3 is 13 amino acids long. The DNA for the CDR3 is TGTGCCAGCAGCTTAGATATGACTAGTAGGCAGTTCTTC. This codes for CASSLDMTSRQFF.

This clonotype appeared many times. This rearrangement joins TRBV6-1 to TRBJ1-5; D is unresolved. Germline CDR1 is MNHNS and CDR2 is SASEGT. The CDR3 contains 13 residues. V was cut by 3 bases and J by 0 bases, with 3 bases left in between. CDR3 region: CASSDGSNQPQHF. The CDR3 nucleotides are TGTGCCAGCAGTGACGGTAGCAATCAGCCCCAGCATTTT.

This clonotype was picked up many times. The V gene is TRBV5-1, the J gene TRBJ2-3, with D perhaps TRBD2 (5 bases). The CDR3 consists of 15 residues. V lost 4 bases, J lost 0 bases, and 12 bases lay in between. Germline V gene lookup returns CDR1 SGHRS and CDR2 YFSETQ. The CDR3, as DNA: TGCGCCAGCAGCCAAGACTACCAAAGCACAGATACGCAGTATTTT. Residues: CASSQDYQSTDTQYF.

This clonotype was detected a few times. The chain has TRBV28 and TRBJ1-5; TRBD1 matches at 7 bases. Trimming at V came to 6 bases and at J to 7 bases, leaving 12 bases not matched to a gene. The CDR3 covers 15 residues. Per germline, CDR1 MDHEN and CDR2 SYDVKM. CDR3 region: CASSRPPGGGQPQHF. CDR3 DNA: TGTGCCAGCAGCCGACCCCCAGGGGGGGGACAGCCCCAGCATTTT.

The table lists this clonotype with many counts. The V call is TRBV7-9, the J call TRBJ2-3; 10 bases agree with TRBD2. CDR1 SEHNR and CDR2 FQNEAQ come from the germline V gene (reference sequence). This CDR3 comprises 16 residues. The V gene end was trimmed by 5 bases and the J gene end by 0 bases; junction bases not matched to a gene: 5. CDR3 sequence reads: CASSPLTSGSTDTQYF. DNA for the CDR3: TGTGCCAGCAGCCCATTGACTAGCGGGAGCACAGATACGCAGTATTTT.

This chain connects TRBV9 to TRBJ2-7, with D tentatively TRBD2 (5 bases). The ends were cut back, 4 bases at V and 2 bases at J, with 10 bases in the middle. In germline, CDR1 is SGDLS, CDR2 YYNGEE. The CDR3 totals 13 residues. The CDR3 reads CASSPLGAYEQYF. The CDR3 coding sequence is TGTGCCAGCAGCCCCCTGGGAGCCTACGAGCAGTACTTC.

The chain carries TRBV5-6 and TRBJ2-3; D ambiguous. There are 14 residues in the CDR3. The germline V gene has CDR1 SGHDT and CDR2 YYEEEE. V lost 0 bases and J lost 1, with 6 bases in between. CDR3 DNA: TGTGCCAGCAGCTTGGACGGTCGCACAGATACGCAGTATTTT. Translated, it gives CASSLDGRTDTQYF. Variable domain in full (rest from reference TRBV5-6 and TRBJ2-3): DAGVTQSPTHLIKTRGQQVTLRCSPKSGHDTVSWYQQALGQGPQFIFQYYEEEERQRGNFPDRFSGHQFPNYSSELNVNALLLGDSALYLCASSLDGRTDTQYFGPGTRLTVL.

This clonotype appeared a few times. The gene calls are TRBV4-1 and TRBJ1-4, with D possibly matching TRBD1 (5 bases). CDR1 and CDR2 (germline): MGHRA, YSYEKL. V was trimmed by 0 bases and J by 7 bases, leaving 12 bases between them. CDR3 size: 15 residues. The DNA for the CDR3 is TGCGCCAGCAGCCAAGAAAAGAGACAGATTGAAAAACTGTTTTTT. This translates into CASSQEKRQIEKLFF.

This clonotype has a handful of counts. This chain links TRBV7-8 with TRBJ2-1; a possible D gene is TRBD2 (7 bases). The CDR3 sequence is 18 residues long. The V and J ends lost 2 bases and 1 base respectively, with 18 bases between them. Germline V gene data show CDR1 as SGHVS and CDR2 as FQNEAQ. The CDR3 bases are TGTGCCAGCAGCTTAAGTGTAGGGGGGGCCAGTTCCTACAATGAGCAGTTCTTC. This translates into CASSLSVGGASSYNEQFF.

The J gene is TRBJ2-7, the V gene TRBV19; possible D gene TRBD2, 5 bases. Germline CDR1 is LNHDA and CDR2 is SQIVND (reference sequence). The length of the CDR3 is 15 residues. Trimming took 3 bases from V and 3 from J, leaving 15 bases between them. CDR3 DNA sequence: TGTGCCAGTAGTATGCGGGCGGAACCGAACTACGAGCAGTACTTC. Translation: CASSMRAEPNYEQYF.

This clonotype was seen only a few times. This CDR3 reads CASSLTGGYQETQYF. DNA of the CDR3: TGTGCCAGCAGCCTGACAGGGGGGTACCAAGAGACCCAGTACTTC. The chain joins TRBV11-2 to TRBJ2-5; 9 nucleotides agree with TRBD1. The CDR3 contains 15 residues. CDR1 is SGHAT and CDR2 is FQNNGV in the germline V gene. With V trimmed by 5 bases and J by 0 bases, 4 bases remained unmatched.

This clonotype was observed many times. The chain employs TRBV5-5 and TRBJ2-3; 10 bases agree with TRBD2. V dropped 4 bases and J dropped 5; count of bases not matched to a gene: 7. In germline, CDR1 is SGHKS, CDR2 YYEKEE (reference sequence). The CDR3 extends over 15 amino acids. The CDR3: CASSTAGGPIDTQYF. The CDR3 DNA follows: TGTGCCAGCAGCACAGCGGGGGGGCCGATAGATACGCAGTATTTT.

This clonotype was recorded a few times. The gene calls are TRBV7-2 and TRBJ2-3, with TRBD2 matching 11 bases. There are 17 residues in the CDR3. V lost 1 base, J lost 0 bases, and 3 bases stayed unmatched. Germline loops: CDR1 SGHTA, CDR2 FQGNSA. Written as DNA, the CDR3 is TGTGCCAGCAGCTTAGAGGGACTAGCGGCTAGCACAGATACGCAGTATTTT. The encoded protein is CASSLEGLAASTDTQYF.